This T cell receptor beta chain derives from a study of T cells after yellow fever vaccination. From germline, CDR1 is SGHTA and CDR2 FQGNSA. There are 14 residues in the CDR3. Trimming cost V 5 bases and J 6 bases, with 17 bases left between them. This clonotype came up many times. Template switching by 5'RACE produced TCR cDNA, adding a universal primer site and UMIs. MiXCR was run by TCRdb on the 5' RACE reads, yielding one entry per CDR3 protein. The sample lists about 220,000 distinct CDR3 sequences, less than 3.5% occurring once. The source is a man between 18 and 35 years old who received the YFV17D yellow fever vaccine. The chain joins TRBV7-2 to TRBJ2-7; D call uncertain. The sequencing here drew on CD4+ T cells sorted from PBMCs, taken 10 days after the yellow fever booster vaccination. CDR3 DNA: TGTGCCAGCAGCCCCAACTCGGAAGGGTCCGAGCAGTACTTC. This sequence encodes CASSPNSEGSEQYF.